This passage covers 6 T cell receptor beta chains from one sample sequenced in a study of blood T cells in healthy people across ages. Through a sample-barcoded 5' primer and a J-beta primer mix, a second PCR was run for roughly 7 to 12 cycles. TCRdb processed the 5' RACE reads anew with MiXCR; each CDR3 protein has one entry. The table has around 1,700,000 distinct CDR3 sequences, approximately 30% seen once. The sequenced sample consisted of blood. All receptors derive from a woman aged 25-40 years in good health.

In regard to this clonotype: The germline gene is not matched at one end of the junction; a read error may be the cause. The J gene is TRBJ2-5, the V gene TRBV5-1; unclear D gene. Germline V lookup: CDR1 SGHRS, CDR2 YFSETQ. The CDR3 has 15 residues. CDR3 in amino acids: CASSLGVGREETRYF. CDR3 DNA sequence: TGCGCCAGCAGCTTGGGTGTTGGCAGAGAAGAGACCCGGTACTTC. The full variable domain, completed using reference TRBV5-1 and TRBJ2-5, is KAGVTQTPRYLIKTRGQQVTLSCSPISGHRSVSWYQQTPGQGLQFLFEYFSETQRNKGNFPGRFSGRQFSNSRSEMNVSTLELGDSALYLCASSLGVGREETRYFGPGTRLLVL.

This sequence joins TRBV10-3 and TRBJ1-2; tentative D call: TRBD1 (6 bases). CDR1 and CDR2 from the germline V gene are ENHRY and SYGVKD. The V end was cut by 6 bases, the J end by 0 bases, with 11 bases between. The CDR3 has 14 residues. The CDR3 bases are TGTGCCATCAGCCGACAGGAGACTAACTATGGCTACACCTTC. This codes for CAISRQETNYGYTF.

This clonotype was found once. The chain is built from TRBV10-2 and TRBJ2-1; 7 bases fit TRBD2. V trimming: 1 base; J trimming: 7 bases; junction bases outside the gene matches: 1. The germline V gene has CDR1 WSHSY and CDR2 SAAADI. The length of the CDR3 is 13 residues. CDR3 nucleotides: TGCGCCAGCAGTGAGTTTAGCGGGAATGAGCAGTTCTTC. Its translation is CASSEFSGNEQFF.

The chain is built from TRBV18 and TRBJ2-7; perhaps D is TRBD1 or TRBD2 (5 bases each). The germline V and J ends were trimmed by 3 bases and 0 bases, with 21 bases remaining between them. The CDR3 consists of 18 residues. Germline CDR1 KGHSH, CDR2 LQKENI. CDR3: CASSPTTTGTVGSYEQYF. The CDR3, as DNA: TGTGCCAGCTCACCTACAACAACCGGGACGGTCGGCTCCTACGAGCAGTACTTC. Together with reference TRBV18 and TRBJ2-7, the CDR3 gives the full variable domain: NAGVMQNPRHLVRRRGQEARLRCSPMKGHSHVYWYRQLPEEGLKFMVYLQKENIIDESGMPKERFSAEFPKEGPSILRIQQVVRGDSAAYFCASSPTTTGTVGSYEQYFGPGTRLTVT.

The rearrangement links TRBV4-3 to TRBJ2-3; D is undetermined. The CDR3 length is 18 residues. Germline V lookup: CDR1 LGHNA, CDR2 YSLEER. Trimming took 0 bases from V and 2 from J, leaving 18 bases between them. CDR3: CASSQEVGTVPYTDTQYF. Written as DNA, the CDR3 is TGCGCCAGCAGCCAAGAAGTAGGAACTGTACCTTACACAGATACGCAGTATTTT.

This clonotype was counted a few times. The chain is built from TRBV7-2 and TRBJ1-6, with D perhaps matching TRBD1 (5 bases). Germline CDR1 is SGHTA and CDR2 is FQGNSA. Trimming stripped 3 bases from V and 10 bases from J, with 16 bases between. The CDR3 has 15 amino acids. The CDR3 is CASSFVGQSRSPLHF. Here the CDR3 DNA reads TGTGCCAGCAGCTTTGTCGGACAATCTAGATCACCCCTCCACTTT.